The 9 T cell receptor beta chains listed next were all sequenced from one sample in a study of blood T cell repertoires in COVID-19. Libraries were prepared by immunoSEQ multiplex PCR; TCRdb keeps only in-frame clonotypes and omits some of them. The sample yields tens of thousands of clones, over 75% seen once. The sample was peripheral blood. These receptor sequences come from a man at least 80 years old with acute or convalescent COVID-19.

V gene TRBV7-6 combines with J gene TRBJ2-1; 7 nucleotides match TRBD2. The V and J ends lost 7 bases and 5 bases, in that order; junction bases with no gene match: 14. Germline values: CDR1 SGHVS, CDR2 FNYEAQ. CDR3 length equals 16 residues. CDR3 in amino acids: CASTLTGLAANNEQFF. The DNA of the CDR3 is TGTGCCAGCACCCTTACGGGTCTAGCGGCGAACAATGAGCAGTTCTTC. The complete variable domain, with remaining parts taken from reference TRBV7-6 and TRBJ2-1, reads GAGVSQSPRYKVTKRGQDVALRCDPISGHVSLYWYRQALGQGPEFLTYFNYEAQQDKSGLPNDRFSAERPEGSISTLTIQRTEQRDSAMYRCASTLTGLAANNEQFFGPGTRLTVL.

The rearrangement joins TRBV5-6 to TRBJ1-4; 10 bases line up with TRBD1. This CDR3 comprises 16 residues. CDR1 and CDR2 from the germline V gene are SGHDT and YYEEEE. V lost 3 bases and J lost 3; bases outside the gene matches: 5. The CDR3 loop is CASSSGTGDPNEKLFF. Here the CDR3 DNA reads TGTGCCAGCAGCTCCGGGACAGGGGACCCTAATGAAAAACTGTTTTTT.

Here the CDR3 reads CASPRGLAARPAVTDTQYF. CDR3 sequence (DNA): TGTGCCAGCCCCCGAGGCCTAGCGGCTCGTCCCGCCGTAACAGATACGCAGTATTTT. This chain connects TRBV5-8 to TRBJ2-3; 7 bases map to TRBD2. Per germline, CDR1 SGHTS and CDR2 YDEGEE. Trimming cost V 7 bases and J 3 bases; bases outside gene matches: 23. The CDR3 sequence is 19 residues long.

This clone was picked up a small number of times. CDR3 sequence: CASSQAGGPGTEAFF. The CDR3 DNA sequence: TGCGCCAGCAGCCAAGCCGGGGGGCCCGGAACTGAAGCTTTCTTT. V and J are TRBV4-1 and TRBJ1-1, with TRBD1 as a possible D gene (6 bases). The CDR3 is 15 amino acids. Germline V gene data show CDR1 as MGHRA and CDR2 as YSYEKL. Trimming cost V 1 base and J 5 bases, with 14 bases left between them.

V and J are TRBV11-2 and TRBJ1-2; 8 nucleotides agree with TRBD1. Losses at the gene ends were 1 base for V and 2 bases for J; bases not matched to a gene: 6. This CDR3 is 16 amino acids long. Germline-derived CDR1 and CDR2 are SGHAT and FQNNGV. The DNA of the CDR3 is TGTGCCAGCAGCTTAGGGGCAGGGGGCGCGAACTATGGCTACACCTTC. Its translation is CASSLGAGGANYGYTF. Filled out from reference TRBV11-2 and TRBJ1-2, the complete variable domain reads EAGVAQSPRYKIIEKRQSVAFWCNPISGHATLYWYQQILGQGPKLLIQFQNNGVVDDSQLPKDRFSAERLKGVDSTLKIQPAKLEDSAVYLCASSLGAGGANYGYTFGSGTRLTVV.

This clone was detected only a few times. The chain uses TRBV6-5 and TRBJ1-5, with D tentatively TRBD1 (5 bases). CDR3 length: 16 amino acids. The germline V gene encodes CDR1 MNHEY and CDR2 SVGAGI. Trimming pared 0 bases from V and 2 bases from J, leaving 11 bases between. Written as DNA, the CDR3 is TGTGCCAGCAGTTACTCGGGGCACGACGGCAATCAGCCCCAGCATTTT. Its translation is CASSYSGHDGNQPQHF.

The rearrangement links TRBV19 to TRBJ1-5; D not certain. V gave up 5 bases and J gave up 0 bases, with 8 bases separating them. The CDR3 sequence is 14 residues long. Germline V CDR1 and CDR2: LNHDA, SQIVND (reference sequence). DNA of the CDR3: TGTGCCAGTAGTCAACAGAATAGCAATCAGCCCCAGCATTTT. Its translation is CASSQQNSNQPQHF.

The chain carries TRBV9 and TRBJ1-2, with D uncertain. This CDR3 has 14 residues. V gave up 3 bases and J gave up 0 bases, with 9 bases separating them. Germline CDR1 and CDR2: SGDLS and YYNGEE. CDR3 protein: CASSALSTNYGYTF. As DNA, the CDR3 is TGTGCCAGCAGCGCCCTCTCTACTAACTATGGCTACACCTTC.

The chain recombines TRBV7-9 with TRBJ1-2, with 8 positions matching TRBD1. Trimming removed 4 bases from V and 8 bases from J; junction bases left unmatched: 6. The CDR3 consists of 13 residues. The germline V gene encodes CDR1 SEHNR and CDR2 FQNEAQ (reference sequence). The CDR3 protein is CASSYRGGDGYTF. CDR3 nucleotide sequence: TGTGCCAGCAGCTACAGGGGGGGCGACGGCTACACCTTC.